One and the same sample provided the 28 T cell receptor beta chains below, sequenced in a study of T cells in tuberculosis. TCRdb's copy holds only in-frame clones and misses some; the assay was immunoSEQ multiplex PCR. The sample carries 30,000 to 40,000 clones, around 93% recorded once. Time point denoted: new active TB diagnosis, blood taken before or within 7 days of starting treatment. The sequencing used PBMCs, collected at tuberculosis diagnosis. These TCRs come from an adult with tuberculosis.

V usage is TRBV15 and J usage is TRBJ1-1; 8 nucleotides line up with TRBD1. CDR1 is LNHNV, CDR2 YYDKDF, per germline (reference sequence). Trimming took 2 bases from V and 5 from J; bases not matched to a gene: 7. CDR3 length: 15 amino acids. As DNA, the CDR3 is TGTGCCACCAGCAGACCGAGGACAGGGAGGACTGAAGCTTTCTTT. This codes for CATSRPRTGRTEAFF.

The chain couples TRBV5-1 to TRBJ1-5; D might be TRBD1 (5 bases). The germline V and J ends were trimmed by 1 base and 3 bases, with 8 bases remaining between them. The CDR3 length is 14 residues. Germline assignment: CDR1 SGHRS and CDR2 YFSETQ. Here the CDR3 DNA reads TGCGCCAGCAGCTTGTGGGGGGACAATCAGCCCCAGCATTTT. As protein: CASSLWGDNQPQHF.

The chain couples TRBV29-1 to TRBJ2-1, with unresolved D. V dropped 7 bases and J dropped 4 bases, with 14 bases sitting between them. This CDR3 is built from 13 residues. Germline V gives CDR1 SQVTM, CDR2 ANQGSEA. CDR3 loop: CSGSRTLYNEQFF. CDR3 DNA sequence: TGCAGCGGAAGCCGTACCCTATACAATGAGCAGTTCTTC.

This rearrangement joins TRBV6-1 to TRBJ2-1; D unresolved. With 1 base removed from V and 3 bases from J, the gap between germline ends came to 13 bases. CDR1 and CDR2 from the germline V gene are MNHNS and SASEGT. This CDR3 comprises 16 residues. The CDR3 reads CASSEVPGTYYNEQFF. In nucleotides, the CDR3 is TGTGCCAGCAGTGAAGTCCCAGGTACCTACTACAATGAGCAGTTCTTC.

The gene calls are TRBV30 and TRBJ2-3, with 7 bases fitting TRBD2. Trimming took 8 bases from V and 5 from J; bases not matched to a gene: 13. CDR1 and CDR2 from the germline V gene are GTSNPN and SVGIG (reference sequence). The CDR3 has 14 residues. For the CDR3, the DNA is TGTGCCCGCCGGACTAGTCTCCAGGGAGATACGCAGTATTTT. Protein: CARRTSLQGDTQYF.

The CDR3 bases are TGTGCCAGCAGCTTAGAGGTTAGCGACGAGCAGTACTTC. It translates to CASSLEVSDEQYF. The rearrangement uses TRBV7-6 and TRBJ2-7, with D maybe TRBD2 (5 bases). The ends were cut back, 1 base at V and 5 bases at J, with 9 bases in the middle. The germline gives CDR1 SGHVS, CDR2 FNYEAQ. This CDR3 has 13 residues.

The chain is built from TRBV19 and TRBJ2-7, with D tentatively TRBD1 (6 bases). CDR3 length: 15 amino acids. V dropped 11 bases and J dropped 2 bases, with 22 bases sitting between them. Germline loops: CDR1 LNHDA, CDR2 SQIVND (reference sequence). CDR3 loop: CAGPRGNRVTYEQYV. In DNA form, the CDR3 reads TGTGCCGGCCCAAGAGGTAACAGGGTCACCTACGAGCAGTACGTC.

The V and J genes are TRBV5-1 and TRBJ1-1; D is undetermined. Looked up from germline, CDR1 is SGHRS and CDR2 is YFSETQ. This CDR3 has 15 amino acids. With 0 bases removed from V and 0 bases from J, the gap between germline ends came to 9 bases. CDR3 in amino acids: CASSLVAGVNTEAFF. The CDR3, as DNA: TGCGCCAGCAGCTTGGTAGCGGGAGTGAACACTGAAGCTTTCTTT.

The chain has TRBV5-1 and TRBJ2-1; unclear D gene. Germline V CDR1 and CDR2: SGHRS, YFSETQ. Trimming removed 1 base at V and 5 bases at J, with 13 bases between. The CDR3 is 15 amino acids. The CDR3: CASSLFRLADNEQFF. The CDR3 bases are TGCGCCAGCAGCTTGTTTAGGTTAGCCGACAATGAGCAGTTCTTC. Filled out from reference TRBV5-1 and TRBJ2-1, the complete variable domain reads KAGVTQTPRYLIKTRGQQVTLSCSPISGHRSVSWYQQTPGQGLQFLFEYFSETQRNKGNFPGRFSGRQFSNSRSEMNVSTLELGDSALYLCASSLFRLADNEQFFGPGTRLTVL.

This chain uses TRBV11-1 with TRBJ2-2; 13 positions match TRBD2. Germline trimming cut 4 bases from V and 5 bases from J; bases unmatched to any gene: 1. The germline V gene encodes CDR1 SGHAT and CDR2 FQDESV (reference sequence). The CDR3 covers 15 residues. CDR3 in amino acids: CASSWTSGGTGELFF. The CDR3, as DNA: TGTGCCAGCAGCTGGACTAGCGGGGGAACCGGGGAGCTGTTTTTT.

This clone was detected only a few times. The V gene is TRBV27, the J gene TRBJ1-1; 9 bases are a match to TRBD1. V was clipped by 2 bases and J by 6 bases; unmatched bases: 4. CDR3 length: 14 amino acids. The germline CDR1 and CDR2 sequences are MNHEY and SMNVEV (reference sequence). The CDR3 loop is CASSLVQGAPEAFF. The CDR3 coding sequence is TGTGCCAGCAGTTTAGTACAGGGGGCTCCTGAAGCTTTCTTT.

Here the CDR3 reads CASRRTGGPSRYNEQFF. The DNA for the CDR3 is TGTGCCAGTAGACGGACAGGGGGCCCTTCTCGCTACAATGAGCAGTTCTTC. This rearrangement joins TRBV19 to TRBJ2-1; 11 nucleotides agree with TRBD1. The CDR3 spans 17 residues. Per the germline V gene, CDR1 is LNHDA and CDR2 is SQIVND (reference sequence). V lost 6 bases to trimming and J lost 3 bases; unmatched junction nucleotides: 10.

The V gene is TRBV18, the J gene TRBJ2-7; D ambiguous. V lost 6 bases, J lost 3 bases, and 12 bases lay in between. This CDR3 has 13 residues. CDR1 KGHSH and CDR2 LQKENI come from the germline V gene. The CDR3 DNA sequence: TGTGCCAGCTCCCTAGGCTGGGGCTACGAGCAGTACGTC. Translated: CASSLGWGYEQYV.

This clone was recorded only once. CDR3 DNA: TGCGCCAGCAGCGTCGGGACAGGGGGTAGCGCGGATACGCAGTATTTT. Translating gives CASSVGTGGSADTQYF. The rearrangement uses TRBV4-1 and TRBJ2-3; 11 nucleotides agree with TRBD1. V dropped 5 bases and J dropped 6; count of bases not matched to a gene: 10. The germline CDR1 and CDR2 sequences are MGHRA and YSYEKL. The CDR3 has 16 amino acids.

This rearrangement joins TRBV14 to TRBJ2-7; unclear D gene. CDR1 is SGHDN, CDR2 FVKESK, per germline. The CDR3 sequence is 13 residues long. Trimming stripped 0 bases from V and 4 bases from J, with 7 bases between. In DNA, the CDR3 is TGTGCCAGCAGCCAAGACCAGGTGTACGAGCAGTACTTC. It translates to CASSQDQVYEQYF. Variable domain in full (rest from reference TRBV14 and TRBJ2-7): EAGVTQFPSHSVIEKGQTVTLRCDPISGHDNLYWYRRVMGKEIKFLLHFVKESKQDESGMPNNRFLAERTGGTYSTLKVQPAELEDSGVYFCASSQDQVYEQYFGPGTRLTVT.

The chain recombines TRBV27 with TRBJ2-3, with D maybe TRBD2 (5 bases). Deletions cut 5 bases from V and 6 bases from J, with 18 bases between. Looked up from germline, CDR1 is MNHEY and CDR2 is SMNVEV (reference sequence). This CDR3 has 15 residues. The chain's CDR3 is CASSQLGGSSDTQYF. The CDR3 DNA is TGTGCCAGCAGTCAGCTAGGAGGTTCCTCCGATACGCAGTATTTT.

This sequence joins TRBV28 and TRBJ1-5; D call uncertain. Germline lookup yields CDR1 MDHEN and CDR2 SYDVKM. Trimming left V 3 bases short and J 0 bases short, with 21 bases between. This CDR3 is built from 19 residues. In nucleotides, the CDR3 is TGTGCCAGCAGTTTTGGGTTTAGCGGGCAGAGATATAGCAATCAGCCCCAGCATTTT. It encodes CASSFGFSGQRYSNQPQHF.

This chain's CDR3 is CASNKAGTGYTGELFF. The DNA for the CDR3 is TGTGCCAGTAATAAAGCCGGGACAGGGTACACCGGGGAGCTGTTTTTT. The chain employs TRBV19 and TRBJ2-2; 9 nucleotides line up with TRBD1. Per the germline V gene, CDR1 is LNHDA and CDR2 is SQIVND (reference sequence). The CDR3 contains 16 residues. With 7 bases clipped from V and 3 bases from J, the junction kept 9 bases outside the gene matches. The full variable domain, with the rest looked up from reference TRBV19 and TRBJ2-2, is DGGITQSPKYLFRKEGQNVTLSCEQNLNHDAMYWYRQDPGQGLRLIYYSQIVNDFQKGDIAEGYSVSREKKESFPLTVTSAQKNPTAFYLCASNKAGTGYTGELFFGEGSRLTVL.

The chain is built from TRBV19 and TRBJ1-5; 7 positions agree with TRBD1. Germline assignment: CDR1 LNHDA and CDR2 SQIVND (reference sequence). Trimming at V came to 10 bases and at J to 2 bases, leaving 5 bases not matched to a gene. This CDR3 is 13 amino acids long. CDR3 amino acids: CATGQVGNQPQHF. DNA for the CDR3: TGTGCCACCGGACAGGTCGGCAATCAGCCCCAGCATTTT.

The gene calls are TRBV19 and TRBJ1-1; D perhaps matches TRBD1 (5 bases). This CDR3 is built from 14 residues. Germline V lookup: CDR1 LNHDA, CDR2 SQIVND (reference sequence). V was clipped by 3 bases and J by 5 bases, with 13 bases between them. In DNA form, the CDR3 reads TGTGCCAGTAGTATTTTTCAGGGAGGGACTGAAGCTTTCTTT. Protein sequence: CASSIFQGGTEAFF.

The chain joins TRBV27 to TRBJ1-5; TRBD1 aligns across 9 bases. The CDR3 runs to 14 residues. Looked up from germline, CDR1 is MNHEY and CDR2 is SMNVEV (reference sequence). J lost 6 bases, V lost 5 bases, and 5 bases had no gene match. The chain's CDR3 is CASSEQGAAQPQHF. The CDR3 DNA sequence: TGTGCCAGCAGTGAACAGGGGGCAGCTCAGCCCCAGCATTTT.

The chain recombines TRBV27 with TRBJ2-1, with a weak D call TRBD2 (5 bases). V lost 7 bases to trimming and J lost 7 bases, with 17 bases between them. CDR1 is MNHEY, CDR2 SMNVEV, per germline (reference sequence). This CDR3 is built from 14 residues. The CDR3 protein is CASTRTRSGNEQFF. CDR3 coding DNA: TGTGCCAGCACCCGGACGCGATCGGGAAATGAGCAGTTCTTC.

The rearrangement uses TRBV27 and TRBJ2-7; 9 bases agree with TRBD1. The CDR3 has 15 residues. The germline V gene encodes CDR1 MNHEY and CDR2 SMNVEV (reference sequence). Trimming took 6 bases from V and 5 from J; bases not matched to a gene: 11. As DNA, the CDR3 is TGTGCCAGCAGCCTCCCCGGGACAGGGCCTAACGAGCAGTACTTC. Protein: CASSLPGTGPNEQYF.

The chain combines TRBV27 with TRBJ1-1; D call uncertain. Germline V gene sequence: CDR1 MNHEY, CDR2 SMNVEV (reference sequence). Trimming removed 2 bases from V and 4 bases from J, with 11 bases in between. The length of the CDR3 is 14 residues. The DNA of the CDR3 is TGTGCCAGCAGTTTACGGGGTGCACGCACTGAAGCTTTCTTT. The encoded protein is CASSLRGARTEAFF.

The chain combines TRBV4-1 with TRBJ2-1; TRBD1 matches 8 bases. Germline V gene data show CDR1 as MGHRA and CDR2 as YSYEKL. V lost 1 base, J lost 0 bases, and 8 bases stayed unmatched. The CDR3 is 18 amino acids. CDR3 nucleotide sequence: TGCGCCAGCAGCCAAGCCCCAGGACAGGGTCCCTCCTACAATGAGCAGTTCTTC. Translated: CASSQAPGQGPSYNEQFF.

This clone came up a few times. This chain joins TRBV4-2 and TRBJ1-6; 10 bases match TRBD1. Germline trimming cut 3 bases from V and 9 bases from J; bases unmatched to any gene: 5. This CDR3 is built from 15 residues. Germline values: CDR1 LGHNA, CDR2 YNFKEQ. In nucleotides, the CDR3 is TGTGCCAGCAGCCACGGGACAGGGGAACTTTCACCCCTCCACTTT. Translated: CASSHGTGELSPLHF.

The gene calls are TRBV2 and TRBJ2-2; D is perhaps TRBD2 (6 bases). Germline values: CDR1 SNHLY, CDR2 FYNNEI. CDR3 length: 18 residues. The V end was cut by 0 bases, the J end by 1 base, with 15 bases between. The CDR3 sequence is CASSEAVRVAVNTGELFF. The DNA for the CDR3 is TGTGCCAGCAGTGAAGCGGTGCGGGTAGCGGTGAACACCGGGGAGCTGTTTTTT.

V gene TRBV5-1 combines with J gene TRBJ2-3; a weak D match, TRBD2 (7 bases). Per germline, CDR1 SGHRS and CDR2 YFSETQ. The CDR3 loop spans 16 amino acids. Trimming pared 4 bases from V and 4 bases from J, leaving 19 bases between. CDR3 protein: CASSPRLGGAADTQYF. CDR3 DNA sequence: TGCGCCAGCAGCCCCCGGCTTGGGGGGGCCGCAGATACGCAGTATTTT.